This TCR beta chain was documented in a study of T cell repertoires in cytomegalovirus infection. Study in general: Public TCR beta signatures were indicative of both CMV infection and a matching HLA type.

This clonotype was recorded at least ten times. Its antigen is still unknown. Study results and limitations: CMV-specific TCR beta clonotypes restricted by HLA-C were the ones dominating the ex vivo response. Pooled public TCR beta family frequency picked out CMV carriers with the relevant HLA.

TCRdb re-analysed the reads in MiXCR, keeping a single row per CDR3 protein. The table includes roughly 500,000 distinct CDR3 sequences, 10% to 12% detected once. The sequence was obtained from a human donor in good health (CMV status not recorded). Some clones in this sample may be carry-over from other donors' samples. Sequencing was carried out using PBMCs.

The CDR3 loop reads CASSNMPYNEQFF. The CDR3 nucleotides read TGTGCCAGCAGTAACATGCCCTACAATGAGCAGTTCTTC. The rearrangement uses TRBV6-1 and TRBJ2-1, with no clear D. CDR3 size: 13 residues. Deletions cut 5 bases from V and 2 bases from J, with 7 bases between. Germline values: CDR1 MNHNS, CDR2 SASEGT.